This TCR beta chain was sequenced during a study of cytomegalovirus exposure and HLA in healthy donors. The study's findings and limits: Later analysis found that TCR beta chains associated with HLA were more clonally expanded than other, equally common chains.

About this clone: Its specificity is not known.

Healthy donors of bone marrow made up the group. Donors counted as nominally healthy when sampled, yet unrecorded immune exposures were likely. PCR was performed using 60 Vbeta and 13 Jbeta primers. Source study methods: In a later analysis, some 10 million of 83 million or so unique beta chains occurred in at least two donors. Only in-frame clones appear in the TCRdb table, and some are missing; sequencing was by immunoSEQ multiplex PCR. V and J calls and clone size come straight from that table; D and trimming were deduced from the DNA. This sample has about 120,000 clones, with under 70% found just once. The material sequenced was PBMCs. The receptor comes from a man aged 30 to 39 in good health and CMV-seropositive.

DNA for the CDR3: TGTGCCAGCAGTGAAGCACTTCTCGCTAACTATGGCTACACCTTC. The encoded protein is CASSEALLANYGYTF. This chain links TRBV6-1 with TRBJ1-2; the D is unclear. Germline V gene data show CDR1 as MNHNS and CDR2 as SASEGT. The CDR3 covers 15 residues. V was clipped by 0 bases and J by 0 bases, with 8 bases between them.